This TCR beta chain derives from a study of blood T cell repertoires in COVID-19. V shed 1 base and J shed 2 bases, with 9 bases lying between them. This CDR3 comprises 14 residues. Germline lookup yields CDR1 SGDLS and CDR2 YYNGEE. How the authors handled the data: Reference gene primers were amplified, and this amplification served to estimate nucleated cell counts. The assay was immunoSEQ multiplex PCR, and TCRdb's table has in-frame clones only and misses some. Clone size and the V and J calls come from that table; the DNA yielded D and trimming. The sample carries some 91,000 clones, approximately 76% recorded once.

The chain employs TRBV9 and TRBJ1-2; TRBD1 is a possible D gene (6 bases). Sequenced: peripheral blood. The sequence came from a man between 65 and 85 years old with acute or convalescent COVID-19. CDR3 nucleotides: TGTGCCAGCAGCGTAAGGGACACGAACTATGGCTACACCTTC. Its protein product is CASSVRDTNYGYTF. The variable domain in full, with the rest retrieved from reference TRBV9 and TRBJ1-2, is DSGVTQTPKHLITATGQRVTLRCSPRSGDLSVYWYQQSLDQGLQFLIQYYNGEERAKGNILERFSAQQFPDLHSELNLSSLELGDSALYFCASSVRDTNYGYTFGSGTRLTVV.